These T cell receptor beta chains were read from a single sample in a study of blood T cell repertoires in COVID-19. Generated by immunoSEQ multiplex PCR, the TCRdb table keeps only in-frame clones and is missing some. The sample consists of about 140,000 clones, 65% to 90% of them appearing once. The sequenced sample consisted of peripheral blood. All receptors come from a man aged 45 to 65 with acute or convalescent COVID-19. CDR3s include the opening cysteine and the closing phenylalanine or tryptophan. The D gene is left open where the match is weak. Clone size appears in some rows only: once, few, many, or a class for an expanded clone.

j_call clone_size v_call d_call cdr3_length cdr3_aa cdr3_nt
TRBJ2-4 - TRBV2 TRBD1 13 CASSEGDRAIQYF TGTGCCAGCAGTGAAGGGGACAGGGCCATTCAGTACTTC
TRBJ2-3 - TRBV5-6 TRBD2 16 CASSLYVAGGPSTQYF TGTGCCAGCAGCTTGTACGTAGCGGGGGGGCCGAGTACGCAGTATTTT
TRBJ1-3 - TRBV3-1/TRBV3-2 - 15 CASSQDAGVGNTIYF TGTGCCAGCAGCCAAGATGCGGGGGTTGGAAACACCATATATTTT
TRBJ2-2 - TRBV29-1 - 15 CSVEQQGPNTGELFF TGCAGCGTTGAACAGCAGGGCCCGAACACCGGGGAGCTGTTTTTT
TRBJ1-2 - TRBV6-1 TRBD1 16 CASSEWGTGGGYGYTF TGTGCCAGCAGTGAATGGGGGACAGGGGGCGGCTATGGCTACACCTTC
TRBJ2-4 - TRBV7-9 TRBD1 15 CASSSRDRAKNIQYF TGTGCCAGCAGCTCCAGGGACAGGGCCAAAAACATTCAGTACTTC
TRBJ2-1 - TRBV10-1 TRBD2 16 CASSPPGLAGVGEQFF TGCGCCAGCAGCCCGCCGGGACTAGCGGGAGTGGGTGAGCAGTTCTTC
TRBJ1-2 once TRBV6-6 - 16 CASSYGGAKGNYGYTF TGTGCCAGCAGTTACGGAGGGGCAAAGGGGAACTATGGCTACACCTTC
TRBJ2-7 - TRBV7-8 TRBD2 15 CASSLVIAGGYEQYF TGTGCCAGCAGCTTAGTTATAGCGGGAGGATACGAGCAGTACTTC
TRBJ2-1 - TRBV12-5 TRBD1 15 CASGTGTGVTHEQFF TGTGCTAGTGGGACCGGGACAGGGGTCACCCATGAGCAGTTCTTC
TRBJ2-5 - TRBV6-5 TRBD2 15 CASSSPAGDMETQYF TGTGCCAGCAGTTCGCCAGCGGGGGATATGGAGACCCAGTACTTC
TRBJ1-2 - TRBV6-5 TRBD1 13 CASTTGGHYGYTF TGTGCCAGTACTACAGGGGGGCATTATGGCTACACCTTC
TRBJ2-1 - TRBV7-9 - 15 CASSLPGAPHGEQFF TGTGCCAGCAGCTTACCAGGGGCCCCCCACGGTGAGCAGTTCTTC
TRBJ2-5 - TRBV9 TRBD2 15 CASSKTSAHQETQYF TGTGCCAGCAGCAAGACTAGCGCCCACCAAGAGACCCAGTACTTC
TRBJ1-1 - TRBV10-1 - 13 CASRPRENTEAFF TGCGCCAGCAGACCACGGGAGAACACTGAAGCTTTCTTT
TRBJ2-3 - TRBV6-5 TRBD1 15 CASSAGTGVTDTQYF TGTGCCAGCAGCGCCGGGACAGGGGTAACAGATACGCAGTATTTT
TRBJ2-7 - TRBV25-1 - 14 CASSEPQGFYEQYF TGTGCCAGCAGTGAACCCCAGGGGTTCTACGAGCAGTACTTC